A selection of T cell receptor beta chains follows, all from one sample in a study of blood T cell repertoires in COVID-19. The data were produced by immunoSEQ multiplex PCR, yet TCRdb's version contains in-frame clones alone and is incomplete. This sample has 150,000 to 160,000 clones, with around 78% found just once. Sequenced material: peripheral blood. The receptor set was obtained from a man of 80 years or more with acute or convalescent COVID-19. CDR3s include the opening cysteine and the closing phenylalanine or tryptophan. A D gene is named only where the DNA matches it firmly. Only some rows state a clone size, as once, few, many or a class for expanded clones.

d_gene: -; v_gene: TRBV19; abundance: -; CDR3aa: CASRDTHEKLFF
d_gene: TRBD2; v_gene: TRBV6-5; abundance: many; CDR3aa: CASRAGAWLNEQFF
d_gene: TRBD1; v_gene: TRBV6-5; abundance: -; CDR3aa: CASAPSTGARTDTF
d_gene: -; v_gene: TRBV7-3; abundance: once; CDR3aa: CASSEQANYGYTF
d_gene: -; v_gene: TRBV5-1; abundance: -; CDR3aa: CASSLDRPNEKLFF
d_gene: -; v_gene: TRBV28; abundance: -; CDR3aa: CASTLQETQYF
d_gene: TRBD2; v_gene: TRBV7-2; abundance: -; CDR3aa: CASKGGGADTQYF
d_gene: -; v_gene: TRBV6-1; abundance: few; CDR3aa: CASSEGQQWAQPQHF
d_gene: TRBD1; v_gene: TRBV19; abundance: few; CDR3aa: CASSIVRTGSNYGYTF
d_gene: TRBD1; v_gene: TRBV9; abundance: -; CDR3aa: CASSSPQGARGYTF
d_gene: TRBD1; v_gene: TRBV5-5; abundance: -; CDR3aa: CASSWALQGAGEAFF
d_gene: -; v_gene: TRBV7-2; abundance: -; CDR3aa: CASSLALTGKEQYF
d_gene: TRBD1; v_gene: TRBV24-1; abundance: -; CDR3aa: CATSGGTGGDNYGYTF
d_gene: TRBD1; v_gene: TRBV7-9; abundance: -; CDR3aa: CASSRTGDEQYF
d_gene: TRBD1; v_gene: TRBV5-8; abundance: -; CDR3aa: CASSLPTGEVYGYTF
d_gene: TRBD1; v_gene: TRBV5-1; abundance: -; CDR3aa: CASSERTGSTGELFF
d_gene: TRBD2; v_gene: TRBV6-2/TRBV6-3; abundance: -; CDR3aa: CASSYSQGAGVTDTQYF
d_gene: TRBD2; v_gene: TRBV10-3; abundance: -; CDR3aa: CAISSSGGARNEQFF